Described below is a single TCR beta chain sequence and its context. The sample comes from a study of control samples from healthy donors and cancer patients. The table came from immunoSEQ multiplex PCR; TCRdb's copy has only in-frame clones and leaves some out. The table includes 60,000 to 75,000 clones, over 75% detected once. The V segment lost 3 bases and the J segment 6 bases; nucleotides outside the gene matches: 9. Germline lookup yields CDR1 MNHEY and CDR2 SMNVEV (reference sequence). There are 16 residues in the CDR3. V and J are TRBV27 and TRBJ2-7; 12 nucleotides align to TRBD2. Material for sequencing was blood. This TCR came from a man aged 50 or older in good health. CDR3 DNA sequence: TGTGCCAGCAGTTTCCGACTAGCGGGAGTCGAAAGCGAGCAGTACTTC. Amino acids: CASSFRLAGVESEQYF.